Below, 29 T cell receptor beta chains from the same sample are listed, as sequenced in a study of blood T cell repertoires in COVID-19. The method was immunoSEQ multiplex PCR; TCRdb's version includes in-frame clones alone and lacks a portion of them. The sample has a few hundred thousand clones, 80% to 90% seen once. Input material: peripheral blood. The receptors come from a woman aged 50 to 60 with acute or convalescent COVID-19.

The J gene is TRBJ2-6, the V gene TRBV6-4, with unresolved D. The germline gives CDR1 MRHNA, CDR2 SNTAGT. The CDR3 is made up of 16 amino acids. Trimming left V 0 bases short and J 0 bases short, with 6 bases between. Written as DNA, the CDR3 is TGTGCCAGCAGTGACTCCAGGATCTCTGGGGCCAACGTCCTGACTTTC. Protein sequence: CASSDSRISGANVLTF.

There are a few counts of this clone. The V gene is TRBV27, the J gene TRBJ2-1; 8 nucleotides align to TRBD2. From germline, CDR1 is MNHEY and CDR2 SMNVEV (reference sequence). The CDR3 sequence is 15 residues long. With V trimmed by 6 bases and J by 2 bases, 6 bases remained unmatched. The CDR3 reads CASSPGLEAYNEQFF. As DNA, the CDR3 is TGTGCCAGCAGCCCGGGACTAGAGGCCTACAATGAGCAGTTCTTC.

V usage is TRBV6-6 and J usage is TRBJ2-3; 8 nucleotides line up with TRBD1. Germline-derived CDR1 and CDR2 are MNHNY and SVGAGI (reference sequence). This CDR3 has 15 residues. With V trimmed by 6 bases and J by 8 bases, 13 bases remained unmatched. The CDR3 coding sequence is TGTGCCAGCAGGTCTCCCGGGACAGGCATCGGTACGCAGTATTTT. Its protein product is CASRSPGTGIGTQYF.

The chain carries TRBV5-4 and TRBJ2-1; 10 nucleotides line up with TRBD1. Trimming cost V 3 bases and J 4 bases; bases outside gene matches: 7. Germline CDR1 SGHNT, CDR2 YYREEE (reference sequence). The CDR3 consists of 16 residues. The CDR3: CASSSKTGGAYNEQFF. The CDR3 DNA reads TGTGCCAGCAGCTCAAAGACAGGGGGCGCATACAATGAGCAGTTCTTC.

The CDR3 DNA reads TGCGCCAGCAGCCTCCGGGGAACAGGGCAAGAGACCCAGTACTTC. As protein: CASSLRGTGQETQYF. The chain combines TRBV5-1 with TRBJ2-5; the D gene is possibly TRBD1 (6 bases). CDR3 size: 15 residues. The germline V gene encodes CDR1 SGHRS and CDR2 YFSETQ. Between the trimmed V and J ends, which lost 4 bases and 2 bases, there was a span of 15 bases.

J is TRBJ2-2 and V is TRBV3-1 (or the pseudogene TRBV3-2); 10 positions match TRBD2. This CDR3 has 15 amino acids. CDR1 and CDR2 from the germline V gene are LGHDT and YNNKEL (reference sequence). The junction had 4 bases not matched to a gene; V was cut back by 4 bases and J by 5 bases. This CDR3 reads CASSRLAGATGELFF. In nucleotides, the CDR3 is TGTGCCAGCAGCCGGCTAGCGGGAGCGACCGGGGAGCTGTTTTTT.

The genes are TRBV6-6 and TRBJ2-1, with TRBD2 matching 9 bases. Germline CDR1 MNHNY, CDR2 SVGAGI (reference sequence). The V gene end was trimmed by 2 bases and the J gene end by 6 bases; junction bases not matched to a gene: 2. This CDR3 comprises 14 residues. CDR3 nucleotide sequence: TGTGCCAGCAGTTACCTAGCGGGGAGCAATGAGCAGTTCTTC. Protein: CASSYLAGSNEQFF.

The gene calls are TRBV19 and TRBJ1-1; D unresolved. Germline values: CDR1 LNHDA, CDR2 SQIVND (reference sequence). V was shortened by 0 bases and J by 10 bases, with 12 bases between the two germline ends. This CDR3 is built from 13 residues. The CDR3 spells CASSIDYKGGAFF. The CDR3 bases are TGTGCCAGTAGTATAGATTATAAGGGAGGAGCTTTCTTT.

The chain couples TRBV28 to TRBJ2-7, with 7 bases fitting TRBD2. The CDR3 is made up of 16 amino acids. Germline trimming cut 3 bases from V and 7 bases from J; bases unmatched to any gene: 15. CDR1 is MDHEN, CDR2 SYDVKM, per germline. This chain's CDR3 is CASSFGGGTQKTEQYV. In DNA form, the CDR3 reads TGTGCCAGCAGTTTTGGGGGGGGGACCCAAAAAACGGAGCAGTACGTC.

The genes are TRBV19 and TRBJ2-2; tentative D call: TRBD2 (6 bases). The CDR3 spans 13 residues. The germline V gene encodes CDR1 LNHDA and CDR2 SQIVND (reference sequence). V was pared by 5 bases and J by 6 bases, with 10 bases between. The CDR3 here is CASSRGWAGELFF. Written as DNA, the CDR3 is TGTGCCAGTAGTCGGGGGTGGGCCGGGGAGCTGTTTTTT. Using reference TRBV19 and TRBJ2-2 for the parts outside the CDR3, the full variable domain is DGGITQSPKYLFRKEGQNVTLSCEQNLNHDAMYWYRQDPGQGLRLIYYSQIVNDFQKGDIAEGYSVSREKKESFPLTVTSAQKNPTAFYLCASSRGWAGELFFGEGSRLTVL.

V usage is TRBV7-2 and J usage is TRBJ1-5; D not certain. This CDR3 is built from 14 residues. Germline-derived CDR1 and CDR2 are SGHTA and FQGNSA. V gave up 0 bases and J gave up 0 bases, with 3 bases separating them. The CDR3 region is CASSLALSNQPQHF. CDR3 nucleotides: TGTGCCAGCAGCTTAGCACTTAGCAATCAGCCCCAGCATTTT.

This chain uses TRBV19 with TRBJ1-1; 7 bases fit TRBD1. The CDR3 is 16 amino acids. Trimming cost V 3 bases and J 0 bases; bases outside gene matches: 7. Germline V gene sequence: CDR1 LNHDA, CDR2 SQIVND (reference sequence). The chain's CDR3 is CASSILGQRLNTEAFF. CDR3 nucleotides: TGTGCCAGTAGTATCCTGGGACAGAGATTGAACACTGAAGCTTTCTTT.

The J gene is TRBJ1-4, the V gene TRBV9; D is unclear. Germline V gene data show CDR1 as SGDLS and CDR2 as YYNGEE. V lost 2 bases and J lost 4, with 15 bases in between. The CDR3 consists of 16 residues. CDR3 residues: CASSVDPPTGNEKLFF. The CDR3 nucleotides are TGTGCCAGCAGCGTCGACCCCCCGACGGGTAATGAAAAACTGTTTTTT.

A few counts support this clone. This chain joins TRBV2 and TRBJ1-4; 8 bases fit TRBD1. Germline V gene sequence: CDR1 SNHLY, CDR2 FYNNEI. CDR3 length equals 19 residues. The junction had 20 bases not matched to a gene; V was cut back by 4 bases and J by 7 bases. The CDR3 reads CASSAIRTGNVVGGEKLFF. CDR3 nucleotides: TGTGCCAGCAGTGCTATACGGACAGGGAATGTTGTCGGTGGTGAAAAACTGTTTTTT.

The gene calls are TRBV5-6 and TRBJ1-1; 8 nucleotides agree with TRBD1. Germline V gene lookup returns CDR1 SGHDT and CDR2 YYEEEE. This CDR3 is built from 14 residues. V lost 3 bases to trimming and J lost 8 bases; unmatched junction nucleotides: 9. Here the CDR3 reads CASSSTGGIREAFF. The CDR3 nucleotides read TGTGCCAGCAGCTCCACAGGGGGAATACGGGAAGCTTTCTTT.

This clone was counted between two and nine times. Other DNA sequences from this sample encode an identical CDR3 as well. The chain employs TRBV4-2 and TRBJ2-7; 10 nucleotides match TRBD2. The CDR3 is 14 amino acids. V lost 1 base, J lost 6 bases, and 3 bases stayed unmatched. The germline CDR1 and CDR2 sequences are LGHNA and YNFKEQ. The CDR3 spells CASSQGLAGAEQYF. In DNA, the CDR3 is TGTGCCAGCAGCCAAGGACTAGCGGGCGCCGAGCAGTACTTC.

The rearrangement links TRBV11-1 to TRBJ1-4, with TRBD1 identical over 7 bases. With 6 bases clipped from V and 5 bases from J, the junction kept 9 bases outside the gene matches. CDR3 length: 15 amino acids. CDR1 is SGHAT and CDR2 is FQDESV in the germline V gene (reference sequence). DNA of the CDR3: TGTGCCAGCAGGCCATCCGGGACAGTGAATGAAAAACTGTTTTTT. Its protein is CASRPSGTVNEKLFF.

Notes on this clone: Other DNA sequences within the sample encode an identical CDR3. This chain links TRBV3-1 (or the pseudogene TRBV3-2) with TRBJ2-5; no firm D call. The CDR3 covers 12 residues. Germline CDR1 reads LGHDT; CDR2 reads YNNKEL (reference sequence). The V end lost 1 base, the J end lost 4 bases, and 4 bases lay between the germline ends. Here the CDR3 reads CASSQALETQYF. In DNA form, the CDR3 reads TGTGCCAGCAGCCAAGCCTTAGAGACCCAGTACTTC.

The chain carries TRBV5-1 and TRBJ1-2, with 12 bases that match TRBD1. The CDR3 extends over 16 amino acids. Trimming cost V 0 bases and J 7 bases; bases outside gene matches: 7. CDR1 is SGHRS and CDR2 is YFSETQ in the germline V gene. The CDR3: CASSLEPGQGALGYTF. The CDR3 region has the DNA TGCGCCAGCAGCTTGGAACCGGGACAGGGGGCTCTTGGCTACACCTTC.

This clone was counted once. CDR3 coding DNA: TGCGCCAGCAGCCAACTAGCGGGAGGGCAAGAGACCCAGTACTTC. This encodes CASSQLAGGQETQYF. The chain carries TRBV4-3 and TRBJ2-5, with TRBD2 identical over 12 bases. The ends lost 2 bases at V and 2 bases at J; junction bases unmatched: 0. Per germline, CDR1 LGHNA and CDR2 YSLEER. There are 15 residues in the CDR3.

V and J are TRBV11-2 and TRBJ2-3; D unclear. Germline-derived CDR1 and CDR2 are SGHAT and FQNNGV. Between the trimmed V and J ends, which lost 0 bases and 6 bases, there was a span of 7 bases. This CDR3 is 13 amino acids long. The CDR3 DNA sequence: TGTGCCAGCAGCTTAGAGAGGATTGATACGCAGTATTTT. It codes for CASSLERIDTQYF.

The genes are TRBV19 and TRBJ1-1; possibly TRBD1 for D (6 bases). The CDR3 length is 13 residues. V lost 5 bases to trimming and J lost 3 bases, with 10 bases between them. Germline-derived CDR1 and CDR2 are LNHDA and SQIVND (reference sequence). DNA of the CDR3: TGTGCCAGTAGTGAACAGGGTTACACTGAAGCTTTCTTT. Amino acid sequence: CASSEQGYTEAFF.

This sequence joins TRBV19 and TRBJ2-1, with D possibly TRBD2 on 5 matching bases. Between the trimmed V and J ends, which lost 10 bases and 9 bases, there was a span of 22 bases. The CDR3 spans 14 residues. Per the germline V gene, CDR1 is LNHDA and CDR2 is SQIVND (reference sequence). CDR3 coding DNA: TGTGCCACCGCATCCGTTTCGACCGGAGGTGAGCAGTTCTTC. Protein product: CATASVSTGGEQFF. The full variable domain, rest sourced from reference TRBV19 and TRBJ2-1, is DGGITQSPKYLFRKEGQNVTLSCEQNLNHDAMYWYRQDPGQGLRLIYYSQIVNDFQKGDIAEGYSVSREKKESFPLTVTSAQKNPTAFYLCATASVSTGGEQFFGPGTRLTVL.

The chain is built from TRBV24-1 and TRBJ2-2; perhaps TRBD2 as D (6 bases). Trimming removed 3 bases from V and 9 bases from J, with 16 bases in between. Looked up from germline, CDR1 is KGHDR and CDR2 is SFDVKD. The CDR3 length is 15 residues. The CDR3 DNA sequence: TGTGCCACCAGTGATCCGGGCGGGGCCGCCCGGGAGCTGTTTTTT. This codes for CATSDPGGAARELFF.

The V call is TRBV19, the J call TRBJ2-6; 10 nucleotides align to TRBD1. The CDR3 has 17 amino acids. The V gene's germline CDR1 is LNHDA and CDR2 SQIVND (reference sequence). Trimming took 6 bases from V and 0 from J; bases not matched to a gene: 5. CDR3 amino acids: CASSRDRGVSGANVLTF. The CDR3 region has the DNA TGTGCCAGTAGCCGGGACAGGGGAGTCTCTGGGGCCAACGTCCTGACTTTC.

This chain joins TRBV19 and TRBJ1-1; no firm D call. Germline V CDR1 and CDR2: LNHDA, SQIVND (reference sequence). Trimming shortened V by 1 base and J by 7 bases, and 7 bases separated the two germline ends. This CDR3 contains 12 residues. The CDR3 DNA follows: TGTGCCAGTAGTATAGGAGATCTTGAAGCTTTCTTT. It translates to CASSIGDLEAFF. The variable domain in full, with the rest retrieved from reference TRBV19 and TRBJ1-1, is DGGITQSPKYLFRKEGQNVTLSCEQNLNHDAMYWYRQDPGQGLRLIYYSQIVNDFQKGDIAEGYSVSREKKESFPLTVTSAQKNPTAFYLCASSIGDLEAFFGQGTRLTVV.

DNA for the CDR3: TGTGCCAGCGGGCAGGTGAATGAAAAACTGTTTTTT. It codes for CASGQVNEKLFF. J is TRBJ1-4 and V is TRBV28; no reliable D call. Trimming removed 8 bases at V and 5 bases at J, with 9 bases between. Germline V gene sequence: CDR1 MDHEN, CDR2 SYDVKM. This CDR3 is built from 12 residues.

CDR3 nucleotide sequence: TGCGCCAGCAGTGAGTCGGTAGCGGGGACGAGCAATGAGCAGTTCTTC. This codes for CASSESVAGTSNEQFF. This chain joins TRBV10-1 and TRBJ2-1; the match to TRBD2 covers 8 bases. The CDR3 covers 16 residues. Germline trimming cut 0 bases from V and 6 bases from J; bases unmatched to any gene: 7. Germline V lookup: CDR1 WNHNN, CDR2 SYGVQD (reference sequence).

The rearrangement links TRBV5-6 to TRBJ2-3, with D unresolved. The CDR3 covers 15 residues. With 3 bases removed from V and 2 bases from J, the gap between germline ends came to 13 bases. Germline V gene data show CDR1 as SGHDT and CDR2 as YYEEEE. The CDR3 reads CASSSTSIPTDTQYF. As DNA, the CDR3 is TGTGCCAGCAGCTCAACTTCTATCCCCACAGATACGCAGTATTTT.